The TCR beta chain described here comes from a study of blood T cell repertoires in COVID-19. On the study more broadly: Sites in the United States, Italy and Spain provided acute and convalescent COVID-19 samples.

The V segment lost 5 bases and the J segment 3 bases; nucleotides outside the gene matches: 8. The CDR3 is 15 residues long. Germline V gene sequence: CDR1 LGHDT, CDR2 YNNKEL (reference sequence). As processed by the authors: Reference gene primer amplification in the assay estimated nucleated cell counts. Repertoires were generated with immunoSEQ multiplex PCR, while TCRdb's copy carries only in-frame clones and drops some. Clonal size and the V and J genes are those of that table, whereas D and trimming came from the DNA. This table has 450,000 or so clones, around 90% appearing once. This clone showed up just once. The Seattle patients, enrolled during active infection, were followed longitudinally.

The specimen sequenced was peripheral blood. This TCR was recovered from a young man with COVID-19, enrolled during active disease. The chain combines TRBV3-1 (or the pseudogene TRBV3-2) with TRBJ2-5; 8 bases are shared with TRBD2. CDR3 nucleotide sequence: TGTGCCAGCAGCGGACGACTAGCGCAGAAAGAGACCCAGTACTTC. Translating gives CASSGRLAQKETQYF.